This T cell receptor beta chain appears in the sequencing data of a study of blood T cell repertoires in COVID-19. Whole-study context: Specimens from acute and convalescent COVID-19 originated in the United States, Italy and Spain.

This CDR3 has 9 residues. CDR1 is SGHTA and CDR2 is FQGNSA in the germline V gene. Authors' processing steps: Quantification of nucleated cells was approximated via reference gene primer amplification. TCRdb keeps only in-frame clones here, not all; method: immunoSEQ multiplex PCR. V, J and clone size derive from that table, while D and trimming were established from the DNA sequence. The top ten clones hold about 2.3% of a sample with approximately 200,000 clones, 87% of them seen once. This clone appeared a few times. The junction departs from germline at one end; a sequencing error may be responsible. Participants spanned ages about 18 to 89 years and resided in about two dozen US areas.

This sequence originates from a woman younger than 45 who had recovered from COVID-19. The sample comprised PBMCs or T cells enriched from blood (not recorded which). The chain combines TRBV7-2 with TRBJ1-2; D may be TRBD1 (5 bases). CDR3 DNA sequence: TGTGCCGGGGGGGTCCCTCTTCTCTTC. This translates into CAGGVPLLF.